This T cell receptor beta chain is drawn from a study of T cell responses to AZD1222 COVID-19 vaccine. General study results and limits: Across spike, vaccine-associated CD4 TCRs were found, dominant at 160-218 and 743-854.

Details on this clone: The antigen remains unidentified.

Method: immunoSEQ multiplex PCR; TCRdb's copy keeps in-frame clones and lacks some. The repertoire holds under 200,000 clones, approximately 94% seen once, with about 9% in the top ten. Germline V gene lookup returns CDR1 SGHRS and CDR2 YFSETQ. V was pared by 0 bases and J by 6 bases, with 3 bases of the junction left unmatched. The CDR3 runs 15 residues. The TCR comes from an adult in good health. Source: peripheral blood, taken on day 0 of AZD1222 vaccination. The chain uses TRBV5-1 and TRBJ2-1; 10 nucleotides align to TRBD2. The CDR3 DNA sequence: TGCGCCAGCAGCTTGGCTAGCGGGAGTTTCAATGAGCAGTTCTTC. This encodes CASSLASGSFNEQFF. Filled out from reference TRBV5-1 and TRBJ2-1, the complete variable domain reads KAGVTQTPRYLIKTRGQQVTLSCSPISGHRSVSWYQQTPGQGLQFLFEYFSETQRNKGNFPGRFSGRQFSNSRSEMNVSTLELGDSALYLCASSLASGSFNEQFFGPGTRLTVL.